This TCR beta chain comes out of a study of cytomegalovirus exposure and HLA in healthy donors. The study ran its PCR with 60 Vbeta and 13 Jbeta primers. Assay used: immunoSEQ multiplex PCR; TCRdb lists only in-frame clones, some missing. The sample has about 140,000 clones, 73% seen once. Germline-derived CDR1 and CDR2 are LGHNA and YNFKEQ. This CDR3 is built from 18 residues. V dropped 4 bases and J dropped 4; count of bases not matched to a gene: 12. Study observations and caveats: Researchers had no immune exposure information except CMV serostatus available. The classifier was said to identify cytomegalovirus status with high specificity and sensitivity. It was approximately 170 TCR beta chains that were listed as cytomegalovirus-associated.

In the case of this clone: The antigen is undetermined.

Source material: PBMCs. This clonotype was sampled from a human donor in good health. The V call is TRBV4-2, the J call TRBJ2-1; 11 positions match TRBD2. CDR3 residues: CASSPYSSGGPEYNEQFF. The CDR3 DNA sequence: TGTGCCAGCAGCCCCTACTCTAGCGGGGGGCCAGAATACAATGAGCAGTTCTTC.